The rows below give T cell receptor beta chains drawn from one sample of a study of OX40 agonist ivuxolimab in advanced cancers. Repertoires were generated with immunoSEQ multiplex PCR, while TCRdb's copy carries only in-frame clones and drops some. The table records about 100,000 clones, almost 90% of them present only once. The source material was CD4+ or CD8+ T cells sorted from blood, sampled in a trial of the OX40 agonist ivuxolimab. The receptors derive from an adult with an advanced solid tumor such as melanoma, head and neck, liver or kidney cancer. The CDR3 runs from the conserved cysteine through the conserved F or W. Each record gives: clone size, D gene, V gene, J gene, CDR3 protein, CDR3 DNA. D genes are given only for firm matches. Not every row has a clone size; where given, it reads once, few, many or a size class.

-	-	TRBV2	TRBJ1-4	CASSEETALATNEKLFF	TGTGCCAGCAGTGAAGAAACGGCCCTCGCAACTAATGAAAAACTGTTTTTT
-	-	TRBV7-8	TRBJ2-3	CASSLEGRTVKDTQYF	TGTGCCAGCAGCTTAGAGGGTAGGACAGTCAAAGATACGCAGTATTTT
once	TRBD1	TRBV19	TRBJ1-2	CASSTITGTGGYRNYGYTF	TGTGCCAGTAGTACGATAACCGGGACAGGGGGCTATCGAAACTATGGCTACACCTTC
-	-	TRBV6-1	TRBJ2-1	CASSEYRTLSYNEQFF	TGTGCCAGCAGTGAATATAGGACCCTCTCCTACAATGAGCAGTTCTTC
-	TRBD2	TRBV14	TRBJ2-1	CASRQLGTSGNEQFF	TGTGCCAGCAGACAACTCGGGACTAGCGGAAATGAGCAGTTCTTC
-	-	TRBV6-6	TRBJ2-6	CASLEGSGANVLTF	TGTGCCAGCCTGGAGGGCTCTGGGGCCAACGTCCTGACTTTC
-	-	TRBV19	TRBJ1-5	CASMSDHQPQHF	TGTGCCAGTATGTCGGACCATCAGCCCCAGCATTTT
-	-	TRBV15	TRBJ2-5	CATSAEETQYF	TGTGCCACCAGCGCCGAAGAGACCCAGTACTTC
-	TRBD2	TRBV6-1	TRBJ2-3	CASSAQRGSTDTQYF	TGTGCCAGCAGTGCCCAGCGGGGGAGCACAGATACGCAGTATTTT
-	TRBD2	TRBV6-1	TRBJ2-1	CASSDHTGRAVEPYNEQFF	TGTGCCAGCAGTGATCATACCGGGAGGGCCGTGGAGCCCTACAATGAGCAGTTCTTC
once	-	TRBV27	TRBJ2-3	CASSLQGGPRTDTQYF	TGTGCCAGCAGCCTGCAGGGCGGGCCACGCACAGATACGCAGTATTTT
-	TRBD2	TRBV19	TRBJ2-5	CASSIASGGAETQYF	TGTGCCAGTAGTATCGCTAGCGGGGGGGCGGAGACCCAGTACTTC
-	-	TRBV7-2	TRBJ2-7	CASSLVSRPSYEQYF	TGTGCCAGCAGCTTAGTTTCCAGACCCTCCTACGAGCAGTACTTC
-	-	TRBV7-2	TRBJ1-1	CASSLKSGRTEAFF	TGTGCCAGCAGCTTAAAGTCAGGTCGCACTGAAGCTTTCTTT
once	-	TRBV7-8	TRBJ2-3	CASSYGGRTDTQYF	TGTGCCAGCAGTTATGGGGGGCGGACAGATACGCAGTATTTT
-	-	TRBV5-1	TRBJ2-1	CASSTLGADYSYNEQFF	TGCGCCAGCAGCACCTTGGGGGCGGATTACTCCTACAATGAGCAGTTCTTC
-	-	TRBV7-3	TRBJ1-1	CASSWTRNTEAFF	TGTGCCAGCAGCTGGACTAGGAACACTGAAGCTTTCTTT
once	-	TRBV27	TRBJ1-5	CASRNVPNSNQPQHF	TGTGCCAGCAGGAACGTGCCTAATAGCAATCAGCCCCAGCATTTT
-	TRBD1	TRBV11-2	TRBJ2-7	CASSVTTGMYEQYF	TGTGCCAGCAGCGTGACGACAGGGATGTACGAGCAGTACTTC
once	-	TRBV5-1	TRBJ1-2	CASSSGQNYGYTF	TGCGCCAGCAGCTCGGGGCAGAACTATGGCTACACCTTC
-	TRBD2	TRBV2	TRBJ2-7	CASTFTGTRYEQYF	TGTGCCAGCACCTTCACCGGGACTAGGTACGAGCAGTACTTC
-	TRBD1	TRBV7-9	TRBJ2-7	CASSLAGTGDEQYF	TGTGCCAGCAGCTTAGCCGGGACAGGGGACGAGCAGTACTTC
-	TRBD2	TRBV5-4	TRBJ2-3	CASSLGFSAAGVGTDTQYF	TGTGCCAGCAGCCTTGGCTTTAGCGCGGCGGGAGTTGGCACAGATACGCAGTATTTT
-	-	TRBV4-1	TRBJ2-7	CASSQDWTQALYEQYF	TGCGCCAGCAGCCAAGACTGGACCCAGGCACTCTACGAGCAGTACTTC
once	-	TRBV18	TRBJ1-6	CASSPLTSYNSPLHF	TGTGCCAGCTCACCATTGACATCCTATAATTCACCCCTCCACTTT
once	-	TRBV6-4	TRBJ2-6	CASSPQALRSGANVLTF	TGTGCCAGCAGTCCACAGGCCCTAAGGTCTGGGGCCAACGTCCTGACTTTC
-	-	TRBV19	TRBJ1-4	CASNPSRTREKLFF	TGTGCCAGTAACCCTTCCCGAACTAGGGAAAAACTGTTTTTT
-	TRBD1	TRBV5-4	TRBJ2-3	CAEADRANTDTQYF	TGTGCCGAAGCCGACAGGGCAAACACAGATACGCAGTATTTT
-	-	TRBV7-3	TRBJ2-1	CASSPGYNEQFF	TGTGCCAGCAGTCCGGGCTACAATGAGCAGTTCTTC
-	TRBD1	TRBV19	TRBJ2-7	CASSKDRGVDEQYF	TGTGCCAGTAGTAAAGACAGGGGGGTCGACGAGCAGTACTTC
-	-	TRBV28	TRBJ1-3	CASSLGGWNTIYF	TGTGCCAGCAGTTTAGGTGGTTGGAACACCATATATTTT
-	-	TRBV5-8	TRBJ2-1	CASSLAGTGISEQFF	TGTGCCAGCAGCTTGGCGGGAACAGGGATTTCTGAGCAGTTCTTC
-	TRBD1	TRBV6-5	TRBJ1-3	CASSTGGDGNTIYF	TGTGCCAGCAGTACAGGGGGTGACGGAAACACCATATATTTT
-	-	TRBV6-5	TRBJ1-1	CASSYSAVGSTEAFF	TGTGCCAGCAGTTATAGTGCGGTAGGGAGCACTGAAGCTTTCTTT
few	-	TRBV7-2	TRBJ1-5	CASSLNSHQPQHF	TGTGCCAGCAGCTTAAACTCCCACCAGCCCCAGCATTTT
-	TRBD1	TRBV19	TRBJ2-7	CASSIGRDRGHEQYF	TGTGCCAGTAGTATAGGGCGGGACAGGGGCCACGAGCAGTACTTC
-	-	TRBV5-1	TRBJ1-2	CASSLDAWGYTF	TGCGCCAGCAGCTTGGATGCGTGGGGCTACACCTTC
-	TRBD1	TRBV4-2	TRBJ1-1	CASSPQGSDTEAFF	TGTGCCAGCAGCCCACAGGGGTCGGACACTGAAGCTTTCTTT